The clone carrying this TCR beta chain was seen a single time. V was shortened by 2 bases and J by 2 bases, with 13 bases between the two germline ends. Looked up from germline, CDR1 is KGHDR and CDR2 is SFDVKD. This CDR3 contains 16 residues. The data were taken from a study of CD8 T cells in Susac syndrome. As for the study in general: When blood was drawn, the patients with Susac syndrome were therapy-naive, on corticosteroids, or on intravenous immunoglobulin alone.

Random hexamers served to reverse transcribe about 0.5 to 1 ug RNA. TCRdb ran MiXCR on the immunoSEQ multiplex PCR reads and lists one entry per CDR3 protein. This sample yields about 180,000 distinct CDR3 sequences, of which approximately 94% are seen a single time; roughly 0.12% belongs to the top ten. The TEMRA cells underwent FACS enrichment, while the CD8+ and CD4+ T cells underwent negative isolation. The chain employs TRBV24-1 and TRBJ2-3, with D perhaps TRBD2 (6 bases). The receptor comes from a human donor with Susac syndrome. Sequencing was performed on CD4+ T cells from PBMCs. The CDR3 DNA is TGTGCCACCAGTGATTCCGGGACTCAAATCACAGATACGCAGTATTTT. This translates into CATSDSGTQITDTQYF.